This TCR beta chain was observed in a study of blood T cells in healthy people across ages. The CDR3 runs 12 residues. Germline loops: CDR1 DFQATT, CDR2 SNEGSKA (reference sequence). Trimming at V came to 5 bases and at J to 5 bases, leaving 3 bases not matched to a gene. Using a J-beta primer mix together with a sample-barcoded 5' primer, a second PCR was run for roughly 6 to 11 cycles. Individual samples furnished no less than 2.5 million CDR3-containing paired-end reads apiece. TCRdb re-derived calls from the 5' RACE reads in MiXCR, one entry per CDR3 protein. The table lists over 1.5 million distinct CDR3 sequences, approximately 50% of them singletons. Caucasian, healthy and from Russia, the donors were aged between roughly 6 and 100.

The sample consisted of blood. The sequence came from a middle-aged woman in good health. This chain links TRBV20-1 with TRBJ2-1, with 7 positions matching TRBD1. This CDR3 is CSAPTGHNEQFF. CDR3 coding DNA: TGCAGTGCTCCGACAGGGCACAATGAGCAGTTCTTC.